These T cell receptor beta chains were read from a single sample in a study of T-cell memory formation after mild COVID-19. MiXCR was run by TCRdb on the 5' RACE reads, yielding one entry per CDR3 protein. The sample includes fewer than 650,000 distinct CDR3 sequences, 17% of them seen just once. The sequencing sample was made of PBMCs or a T cell subset sorted from them (not recorded which). The receptor set was obtained from an adult woman who had mild COVID-19 (a few samples of this study predate the infection). Cell type and time point are not known. Each CDR3 is given with its conserved first and last residue. Each record gives: D gene, J gene, clone size, V gene, CDR3 protein, CDR3 DNA. A D gene is named only where the DNA matches it firmly. A row's size may be missing; if present it is once, few, many or a size class.

>.|TRBJ2-6|.|TRBV27
CASSPQGPSGANVLTF
TGTGCCAGCAGTCCCCAGGGACCCTCTGGGGCCAACGTCCTGACTTTC
>.|TRBJ2-5|.|TRBV20-1
CSGSVRETQYF
TGCAGCGGGAGCGTTCGAGAGACCCAGTACTTC
>.|TRBJ2-7|.|TRBV7-3
CASSWRQSEQYF
TGTGCCAGCAGCTGGCGGCAGTCCGAGCAGTACTTC
>.|TRBJ1-1|few|TRBV3-1
CASSPKGHLNTEAFF
TGTGCCAGCAGCCCAAAGGGACACCTGAACACTGAAGCTTTCTTT
>.|TRBJ2-1|.|TRBV7-9
CASSSRFVRIADYNEQFF
TGTGCCAGCAGCTCCCGTTTCGTTCGGATAGCGGACTACAATGAGCAGTTCTTC
>.|TRBJ2-3|.|TRBV2
CASSPASGGRSYTQYF
TGTGCCAGCAGTCCAGCCTCTGGGGGCCGGAGTTACACGCAGTATTTT
>TRBD1|TRBJ1-1|.|TRBV10-3
CAISATGGYRNTEAFF
TGTGCCATCAGTGCGACAGGGGGCTATCGGAACACTGAAGCTTTCTTT
>TRBD1|TRBJ1-2|few|TRBV24-1
CATSDLDGQGYGYTF
TGTGCCACCAGTGATTTGGATGGACAGGGCTATGGCTACACCTTC
>.|TRBJ2-7|.|TRBV24-1
CATSDRTVNSYEQYF
TGTGCCACCAGTGACCGGACAGTTAACTCCTACGAGCAGTACTTC
>TRBD2|TRBJ2-3|.|TRBV24-1
CATSELAGLTDTQYF
TGTGCCACCAGTGAGTTAGCGGGACTTACAGATACGCAGTATTTT
>TRBD2|TRBJ2-5|.|TRBV11-3
CASSWVSGRADETQYF
TGTGCCAGCAGCTGGGTTAGCGGGAGGGCCGACGAGACCCAGTACTTC
>.|TRBJ2-1|few|TRBV24-1
CATSDTQGTGDEQFF
TGTGCCACCAGTGACACCCAGGGGACGGGGGATGAGCAGTTCTTC
>.|TRBJ1-6|few|TRBV20-1
CSARDNTNSPLHF
TGCAGTGCTAGAGATAACACGAATTCACCCCTCCACTTT
>TRBD2|TRBJ2-1|few|TRBV12-3/TRBV12-4
CASSPGLAPDEQFF
TGTGCCAGCAGTCCGGGACTAGCGCCGGATGAGCAGTTCTTC
>TRBD1|TRBJ1-1|.|TRBV5-5
CASSLETGLGTEAFF
TGTGCCAGCAGCTTGGAGACAGGGCTCGGTACTGAAGCTTTCTTT